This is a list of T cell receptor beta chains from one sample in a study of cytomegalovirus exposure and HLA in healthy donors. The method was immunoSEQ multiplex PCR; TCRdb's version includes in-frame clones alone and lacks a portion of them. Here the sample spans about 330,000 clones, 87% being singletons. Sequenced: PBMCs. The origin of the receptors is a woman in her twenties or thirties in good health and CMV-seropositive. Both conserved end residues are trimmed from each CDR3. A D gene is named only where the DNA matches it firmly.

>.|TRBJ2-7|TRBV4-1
ASSQDLDTLTYEQY
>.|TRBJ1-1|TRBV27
ASSPLGTQNTEAF
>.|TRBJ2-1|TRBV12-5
ASGSDQGLGEQF
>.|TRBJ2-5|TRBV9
ASSVSGGLQETQY
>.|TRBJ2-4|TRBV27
ASSFVGPGNIQY
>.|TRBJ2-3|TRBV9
ASSPPGLTTNTQY
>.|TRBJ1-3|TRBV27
ASSLTGASSGNTIY
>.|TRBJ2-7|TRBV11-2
ASSLAWGSDFEQY
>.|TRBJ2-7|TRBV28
ASSLRAYEQY
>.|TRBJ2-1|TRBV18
ASSPYPMGGSYNEQF
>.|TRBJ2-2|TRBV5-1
ASSLADRELF
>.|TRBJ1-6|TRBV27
ASSIQGWPNSPLH
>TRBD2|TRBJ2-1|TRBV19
ASSEWTSGREDEQF
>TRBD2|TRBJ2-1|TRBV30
AWSAKTGTNYNEQF
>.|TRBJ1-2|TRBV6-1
ASSEAGWEYGYT
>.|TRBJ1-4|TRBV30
AWSFGHGEKLF
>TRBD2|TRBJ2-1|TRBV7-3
ASSLGEGLF
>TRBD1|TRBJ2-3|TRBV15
ATSRVTGQGADTQY
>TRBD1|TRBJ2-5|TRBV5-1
ASSLPTLTGFSLTQETQY
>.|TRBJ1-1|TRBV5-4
ASSRGAETEAF
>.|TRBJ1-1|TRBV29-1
SVEHSPTPGTEAF
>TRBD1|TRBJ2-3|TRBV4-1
ASSQDPGGTGVIDTQY
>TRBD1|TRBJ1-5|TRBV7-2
ASSLRGGGNQPQH
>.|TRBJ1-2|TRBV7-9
ASSLDSRGEGYT
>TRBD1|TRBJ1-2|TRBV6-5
ASSPYRDSYGYT
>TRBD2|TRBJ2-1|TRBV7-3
ASSPSGDNEQF
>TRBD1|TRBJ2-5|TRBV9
ASSDSGTGFAETQY
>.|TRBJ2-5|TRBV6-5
ASSYPGIETQY
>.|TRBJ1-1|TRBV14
ASSQDPKPAEAF
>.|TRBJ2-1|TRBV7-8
ASSLSLGNEQF
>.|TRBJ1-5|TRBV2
ASSVGGASNQPQH
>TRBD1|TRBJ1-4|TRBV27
ASSPWDSHEKLF
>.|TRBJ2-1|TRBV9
ASTPWSGNEQF